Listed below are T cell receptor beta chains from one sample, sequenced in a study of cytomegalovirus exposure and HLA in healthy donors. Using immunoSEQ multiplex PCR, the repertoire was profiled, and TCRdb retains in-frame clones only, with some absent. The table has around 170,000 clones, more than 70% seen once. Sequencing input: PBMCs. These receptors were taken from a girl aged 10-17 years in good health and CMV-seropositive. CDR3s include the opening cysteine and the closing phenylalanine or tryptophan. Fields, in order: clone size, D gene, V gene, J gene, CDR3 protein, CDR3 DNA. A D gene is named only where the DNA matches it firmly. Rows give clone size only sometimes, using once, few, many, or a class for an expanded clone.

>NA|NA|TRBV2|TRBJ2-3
CASTKLDTQYF
TGTGCCAGCACCAAGCTAGATACGCAGTATTTT
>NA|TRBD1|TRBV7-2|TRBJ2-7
CASSATGGAYEQYF
TGTGCCAGCAGCGCGACAGGGGGCGCCTACGAGCAGTACTTC
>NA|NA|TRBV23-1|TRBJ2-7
CASSQSSGTGRYEQYF
TGCGCCAGCAGTCAATCTAGTGGAACAGGGAGATACGAGCAGTACTTC
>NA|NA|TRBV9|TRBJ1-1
CASSVGGSTEAFF
TGTGCCAGCAGCGTAGGTGGGAGCACTGAAGCTTTCTTT
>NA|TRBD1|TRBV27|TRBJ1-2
CASSPAGGLGYTF
TGTGCCAGCAGTCCCGCAGGGGGGCTTGGCTACACCTTC
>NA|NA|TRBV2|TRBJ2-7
CASKPNRQASYEQYF
TGTGCCAGCAAACCAAATCGACAGGCCTCCTACGAGCAGTACTTC
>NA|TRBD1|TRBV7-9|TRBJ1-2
CASSSGDRKPKYWYGYTF
TGTGCCAGCAGCTCCGGGGACAGGAAACCCAAATATTGGTATGGCTACACCTTC
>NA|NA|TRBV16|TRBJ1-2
CASNPYNIGGYGYTF
TGTGCCAGCAACCCCTACAACATTGGGGGGTATGGCTACACCTTC
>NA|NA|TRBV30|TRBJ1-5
CAWGEGGSNQPQHF
TGTGCCTGGGGGGAGGGGGGTAGCAATCAGCCCCAGCATTTT
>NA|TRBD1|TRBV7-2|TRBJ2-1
CASSHDRGTNNEQFF
TGTGCCAGCAGCCATGACAGGGGCACCAACAATGAGCAGTTCTTC
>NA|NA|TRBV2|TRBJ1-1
CATSGYTEAFF
TGTGCCACCTCTGGCTACACTGAAGCTTTCTTT
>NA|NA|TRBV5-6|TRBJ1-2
CASSSGQYGYTF
TGTGCCAGCAGCTCTGGACAGTATGGCTACACCTTC
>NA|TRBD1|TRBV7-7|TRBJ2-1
CASSIMDRNEQFF
TGTGCCAGCAGCATTATGGACAGGAATGAGCAGTTCTTC
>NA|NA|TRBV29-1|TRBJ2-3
CSADSTDTQYF
TGCAGCGCAGATAGCACAGATACGCAGTATTTT
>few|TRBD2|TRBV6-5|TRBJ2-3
CASSVTSGTDTQYF
TGTGCCAGCAGCGTGACTAGCGGCACAGATACGCAGTATTTT
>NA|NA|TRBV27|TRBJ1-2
CASSYLGGGYTF
TGTGCCAGCAGCTACCTCGGCGGGGGCTACACCTTC
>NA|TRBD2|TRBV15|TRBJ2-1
CATSRVAGVSRNEQFF
TGTGCCACCAGCAGAGTAGCGGGAGTGTCGCGAAATGAGCAGTTCTTC
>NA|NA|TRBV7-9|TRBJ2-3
CASSLSSATSTDTQYF
TGTGCCAGCAGCTTGTCTAGCGCGACTAGCACAGATACGCAGTATTTT
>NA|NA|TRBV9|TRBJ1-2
CASSIGQTYGYGYTF
TGTGCCAGCAGCATAGGACAGACCTACGGCTATGGCTACACCTTC
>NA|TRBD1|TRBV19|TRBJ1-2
CASSGQGRNYGYTF
TGTGCCAGTAGTGGACAGGGGCGTAACTATGGCTACACCTTC
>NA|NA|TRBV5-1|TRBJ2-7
CASSLAPRRGSHEQYF
TGCGCCAGCAGCTTGGCCCCGCGACGGGGTTCTCACGAGCAGTACTTC
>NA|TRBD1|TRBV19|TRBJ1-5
CASRDRDRRNQPQHF
TGTGCCAGTAGGGACCGGGACAGACGCAATCAGCCCCAGCATTTT
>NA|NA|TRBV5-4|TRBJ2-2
CASSFEANTGELFF
TGTGCCAGCAGCTTCGAGGCGAACACCGGGGAGCTGTTTTTT
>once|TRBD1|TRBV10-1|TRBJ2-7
CASSIAGTGAHEQYF
TGCGCCAGCAGTATTGCCGGGACAGGGGCCCACGAGCAGTACTTC
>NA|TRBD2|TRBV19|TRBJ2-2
CASSVGLAGVTGELFF
TGTGCCAGTAGTGTGGGACTAGCGGGTGTCACCGGGGAGCTGTTTTTT
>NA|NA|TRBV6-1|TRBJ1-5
CASRSWGSNQPQHF
TGTGCCAGTCGGTCGTGGGGCAGCAATCAGCCCCAGCATTTT
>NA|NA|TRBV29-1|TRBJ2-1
CSVEDLNEQFF
TGCAGCGTTGAAGATCTAAATGAGCAGTTCTTC
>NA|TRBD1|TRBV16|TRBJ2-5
CASSRTGEGDRETQYF
TGTGCCAGCAGCCGGACAGGGGAGGGGGATCGAGAGACCCAGTACTTC
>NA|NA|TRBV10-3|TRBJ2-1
CAISDNWGEYNEQFF
TGTGCCATCAGTGACAACTGGGGCGAATACAATGAGCAGTTCTTC
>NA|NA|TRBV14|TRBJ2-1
CASSQSLATNEQFF
TGTGCCAGCAGCCAAAGTCTAGCTACTAATGAGCAGTTCTTC
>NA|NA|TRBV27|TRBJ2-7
CASTKKGVQYF
TGTGCCAGCACTAAAAAGGGGGTGCAGTACTTC
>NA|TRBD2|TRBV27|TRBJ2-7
CASSLSLEFAGAYEQYF
TGTGCCAGCAGTTTATCCCTCGAATTTGCGGGAGCGTACGAGCAGTACTTC